Here is one T cell receptor (beta chain) with its context. Its antigen is currently unknown. Germline-derived CDR1 and CDR2 are SEHNR and FQNEAQ (reference sequence). The CDR3 has 16 residues. V trimming: 5 bases; J trimming: 8 bases; junction bases outside the gene matches: 13. PCR used 60 Vbeta primers and 13 Jbeta primers. The assay was immunoSEQ multiplex PCR, and TCRdb's table has in-frame clones only and misses some. The repertoire table contains approximately 210,000 clones. This sample stems from a study of cytomegalovirus exposure and HLA in healthy donors. Study-wide findings and caveats: Among CMV-associated TCR beta chains, most appeared HLA-restricted in a later analysis. Rare TCR sequences predominated, though certain public TCRs were found in many donors. Follow-up analysis seemed to connect common viral pathogens with several of the most significant clusters identified.

The source material was PBMCs. The origin of this receptor is a woman aged 25 to 39 in good health and CMV-seropositive. The chain carries TRBV7-9 and TRBJ1-4; the match to TRBD1 covers 8 bases. The CDR3 nucleotides read TGTGCCAGCAGCCCCGGAACAGGGGGAGGATGGGAAAAACTGTTTTTT. This gives the protein CASSPGTGGGWEKLFF.